This is a list of T cell receptor beta chains from one sample in a study of T cell clonotyping in hematopoietic cell transplantation. Some clones are missing from TCRdb's copy, which holds only in-frame ones; the method was immunoSEQ multiplex PCR. The sample consists of fewer than 80,000 clones, 94% of them appearing once. What was sequenced was peripheral blood mononuclear cells. These receptors all stem from a man aged 50 to 59 in good health. Some clones in this sample may be carry-over from other donors' samples. CDR3s include the opening cysteine and the closing phenylalanine or tryptophan. Fields, in order: J gene, V gene, D gene, clone size, CDR3 protein, CDR3 DNA. The D gene is left open where the match is weak. Clone size is stated in some rows and not others, as once, few, many or a class when expanded.

TRBJ2-7 | TRBV7-6 | TRBD1 | NA | CASSLRTGSSYEQYF | TGTGCCAGCAGCCTACGGACAGGGAGCTCCTACGAGCAGTACTTC
TRBJ2-5 | TRBV5-1 | NA | NA | CASSLEGMSTKTQYF | TGCGCCAGCAGCTTGGAGGGAATGAGCACAAAGACCCAGTACTTC
TRBJ2-4 | TRBV15 | NA | NA | CATSRDSPTATLKNIQYF | TGTGCCACCAGCAGAGATTCTCCGACAGCAACCTTAAAAAACATTCAGTACTTC
TRBJ2-1 | TRBV6-5 | NA | NA | CASSYSTLNEQFF | TGTGCCAGCAGTTACTCGACGCTTAATGAGCAGTTCTTC
TRBJ2-7 | TRBV29-1 | TRBD1 | NA | CSVDLPTGPGEQYF | TGCAGCGTTGATCTCCCGACAGGGCCTGGCGAGCAGTACTTC
TRBJ2-2 | TRBV11-2 | TRBD1 | NA | CASRKDGTGDFPGELFF | TGTGCCAGCAGGAAGGACGGGACAGGGGATTTCCCCGGGGAGCTGTTTTTT
TRBJ2-1 | TRBV28 | NA | NA | CASSLSVNEQFF | TGTGCCAGCAGTTTATCAGTTAATGAGCAGTTCTTC
TRBJ1-2 | TRBV27 | NA | NA | CASSSYMKGSYGYTF | TGTGCCAGCAGTTCATATATGAAAGGGTCCTATGGCTACACCTTC
TRBJ2-7 | TRBV28 | NA | NA | CASSSHQGGEQYF | TGTGCCAGCAGTTCACATCAGGGAGGCGAGCAGTACTTC
TRBJ1-2 | TRBV5-4 | NA | once | CASSLGGAFGYTF | TGTGCCAGCAGCTTGGGGGGCGCGTTTGGCTACACCTTC
TRBJ1-5 | TRBV5-6 | NA | NA | CASSLALNQPQHF | TGTGCCAGCAGCTTGGCCTTAAATCAGCCCCAGCATTTT
TRBJ2-2 | TRBV27 | NA | NA | CASSRVSTGELFF | TGTGCCAGCAGTCGGGTTAGTACCGGGGAGCTGTTTTTT
TRBJ2-7 | TRBV5-4 | NA | NA | CASSFSGTVDEQYF | TGTGCCAGCAGCTTTTCCGGGACCGTGGACGAGCAGTACTTC
TRBJ1-3 | TRBV29-1 | TRBD1 | NA | CSAGTGSGNTIYF | TGCAGCGCCGGGACAGGGTCTGGAAACACCATATATTTT
TRBJ2-2 | TRBV7-6 | TRBD2 | NA | CASSRTSGGTNTGELFF | TGTGCCAGCAGCCGTACTAGCGGGGGAACGAACACCGGGGAGCTGTTTTTT
TRBJ1-4 | TRBV9 | TRBD1 | NA | CASSSPGQGDEKLFF | TGTGCCAGCAGCTCACCGGGACAGGGCGATGAAAAACTGTTTTTT
TRBJ2-7 | TRBV6-1 | NA | NA | CASSGYGDSYEQYF | TGTGCCAGCAGTGGATACGGGGACTCCTACGAGCAGTACTTC
TRBJ1-1 | TRBV5-4 | NA | NA | CASSLVGPQGNTEAFF | TGTGCCAGCAGCTTGGTGGGCCCCCAGGGGAACACTGAAGCTTTCTTT
TRBJ2-7 | TRBV21-1 | NA | NA | CASSKCGRSAYEQYF | TGTGCCAGCAGCAAATGTGGGAGAAGCGCCTACGAGCAGTACTTC
TRBJ2-7 | TRBV6-4 | TRBD1 | NA | CASSDPGQGVYEQYF | TGTGCCAGCAGTGATCCGGGACAGGGGGTCTACGAGCAGTACTTC